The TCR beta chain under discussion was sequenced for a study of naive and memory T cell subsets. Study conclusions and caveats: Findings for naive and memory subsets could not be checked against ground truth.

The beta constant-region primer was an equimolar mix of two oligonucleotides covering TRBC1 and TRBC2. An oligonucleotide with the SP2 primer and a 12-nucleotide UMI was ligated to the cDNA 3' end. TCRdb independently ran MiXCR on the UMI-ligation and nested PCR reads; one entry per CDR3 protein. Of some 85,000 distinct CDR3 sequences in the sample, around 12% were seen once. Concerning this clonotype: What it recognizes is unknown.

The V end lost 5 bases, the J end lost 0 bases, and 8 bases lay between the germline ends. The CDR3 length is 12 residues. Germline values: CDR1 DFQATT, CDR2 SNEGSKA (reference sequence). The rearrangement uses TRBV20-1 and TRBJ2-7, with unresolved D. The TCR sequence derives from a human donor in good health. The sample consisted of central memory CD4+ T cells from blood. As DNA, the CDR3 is TGCAGTGCTCTCAGCAACTCCTACGAGCAGTACTTC. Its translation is CSALSNSYEQYF.